Listed below are T cell receptor beta chains from one sample, sequenced in a study of blood T cells in healthy people across ages. TCRdb analysed the 5' RACE reads with MiXCR anew, one entry per CDR3 protein. Of 900,000 to 950,000 distinct CDR3 sequences in the sample, 25% to 30% were seen once. These data also formed part of another study, on T cells of mothers and their children.

Material for sequencing was blood. These receptor sequences come from a middle-aged woman in good health. CDR3s include the opening cysteine and the closing phenylalanine or tryptophan. D genes are given only for firm matches. Clone size is stated in some rows and not others, as once, few, many or a class when expanded.

D gene	V gene	J gene	CDR3 length	clone size	CDR3 DNA	CDR3 protein
-	TRBV7-3	TRBJ2-5	16	many	TGTGCCAGCAGCTTAGGCGCGCGAGGACCCCAAGAGACCCAGTACTTC	CASSLGARGPQETQYF
-	TRBV4-1	TRBJ2-5	13	-	TGCGCCAGCAGCCAAGATTGGGGGAAGACCCAGTACTTC	CASSQDWGKTQYF
-	TRBV5-1	TRBJ2-5	17	-	TGCGCCAGCAGCTTGGCCCCCGGAACCCACAGGGAAGAGACCCAGTACTTC	CASSLAPGTHREETQYF
-	TRBV3-1	TRBJ2-1	13	few	TGTGCCAGCAGCCAAGATGGGCTTAGGGAGCAGTTCTTC	CASSQDGLREQFF
-	TRBV2	TRBJ1-1	15	-	TGTGCCAGCAGTGAAGGGCAGTCCATGAACACTGAAGCTTTCTTT	CASSEGQSMNTEAFF
-	TRBV5-1	TRBJ2-7	16	-	TGCGCCAGCAGCTATGCAAGGGGGGCTGGAACCTACGAGCAGTACTTC	CASSYARGAGTYEQYF
TRBD1	TRBV29-1	TRBJ2-1	13	many	TGCAGCGTTGCGCGGGACAGGGTGGATGAGCAGTTCTTC	CSVARDRVDEQFF
-	TRBV13	TRBJ2-7	10	-	TGTGCCAGCACCCACGGGGAGCAGTACTTC	CASTHGEQYF
TRBD1	TRBV2	TRBJ1-1	13	few	TGTGCCAGCAGGACAGGGGGTTTCACTGAAGCTTTCTTT	CASRTGGFTEAFF
TRBD2	TRBV20-1	TRBJ2-6	16	-	TGCAGTGGCCCTAGCGGGGTAGACTCTGGGGCCAACGTCCGGACTTTC	CSGPSGVDSGANVRTF
-	TRBV21-1	TRBJ1-5	15	-	TGTGCCAGCAGCAAAGAAGAGGGAAACAATCAGCCCCAGCATTTT	CASSKEEGNNQPQHF
-	TRBV11-1	TRBJ1-4	15	-	TGTGCCAGCAGCCTCACTCGGCGAACTAATGAAAAACTGTTTTTT	CASSLTRRTNEKLFF
TRBD1	TRBV4-3	TRBJ1-4	16	-	TGCGCCAGCAGCCGAGGACAGGGACGGACTAATGAAAAACTGTTTTTT	CASSRGQGRTNEKLFF
-	TRBV20-1	TRBJ1-6	14	once	TGCAGTGCTAGGACGGGACGGAATAATTCACCCCTCCACTTT	CSARTGRNNSPLHF
-	TRBV20-1	TRBJ1-2	14	few	TGCAGTGCTAGAGATGCGGGACCTTGGTATGGCTACACCTTC	CSARDAGPWYGYTF
-	TRBV14	TRBJ2-4	12	-	TGTGCCATCAGCCCAAGTATCGGGTCGCGGTACTTC	CAISPSIGSRYF
-	TRBV7-2	TRBJ1-2	16	many	TGTGCCAGCAGCAGCTACAGGGCCCTCACCAACTATGGCTACACCTTC	CASSSYRALTNYGYTF
-	TRBV12-3/TRBV12-4	TRBJ2-7	13	-	TGTGCCAGCAGACAGAACGGGCTCTACGAGCAGTACTTC	CASRQNGLYEQYF
-	TRBV20-1	TRBJ1-2	14	few	TGCAGTGCTAGCAGACGGGGCAGACGATCTGGCTACACCTTC	CSASRRGRRSGYTF
TRBD1	TRBV6-1	TRBJ1-5	14	-	TGTGCCAGCAGTTCACAGGGGTCATCTCAGCCCCAGCATTTT	CASSSQGSSQPQHF
TRBD1	TRBV20-1	TRBJ1-3	16	-	TGCAGTGCTGCGCAACAGGGGTTCACGGCTGGAAACACCATATATTTT	CSAAQQGFTAGNTIYF
-	TRBV30	TRBJ1-2	11	-	TGTGCCTGGACAGGTCTTAGGGGCTACACCTTC	CAWTGLRGYTF
-	TRBV5-1	TRBJ1-1	13	few	TGCGCCAGCAGAAATCCGGCCAACACTGAAGCTTTCTTT	CASRNPANTEAFF
TRBD1	TRBV7-9	TRBJ1-1	15	few	TGTGCCAGCAGCCAAGGACAGGGGGTGAACACTGAAGCTTTCTTT	CASSQGQGVNTEAFF
-	TRBV13	TRBJ1-1	14	-	TGTGCCAGCAGCCATTCTACCGGGACGGATGAAGCTTTCTTT	CASSHSTGTDEAFF
TRBD1	TRBV28	TRBJ1-1	14	few	TGTGCCAGCACCGGGGGACAGGGGAGGAGGGAAGCTTTCTTT	CASTGGQGRREAFF
-	TRBV20-1	TRBJ2-5	16	many	TGCAGTGCTACCGACCCAGCTCCCATCCCCCAGGAGACCCAGTACTTC	CSATDPAPIPQETQYF
-	TRBV18	TRBJ2-4	15	-	TGTGCCAGCTCACAACGATCAGGGAAAGCGAACATTCAGTACTTC	CASSQRSGKANIQYF
TRBD1	TRBV6-6	TRBJ1-2	14	few	TGTGCCAGCAGGACAACCGGGACAGGTGGTGGCTACACCTTC	CASRTTGTGGGYTF
TRBD2	TRBV4-3	TRBJ2-1	15	many	TGCGCCAGCAGCCAAGCGGGGGGGATATTGAATGAGCAGTTCTTC	CASSQAGGILNEQFF
TRBD1	TRBV28	TRBJ1-2	14	-	TGTGCCAGCACCCGGACAGGGCTTGACTATGGCTACACCTTC	CASTRTGLDYGYTF
TRBD2	TRBV5-5	TRBJ2-5	16	-	TGTGCCAGCAGCTTGGCCTTAGCGGGAGTCCAAGAGACCCAGTACTTC	CASSLALAGVQETQYF
TRBD1	TRBV20-1	TRBJ2-1	14	-	TGCAGTGCTGTCAGGGGGAGTTCCTACAATGAGCAGTTCTTC	CSAVRGSSYNEQFF
-	TRBV10-3	TRBJ1-1	15	-	TGTGCCATCAGTGAGGCAGGGGCCGGAAACACTGAAGCTTTCTTT	CAISEAGAGNTEAFF
-	TRBV7-2	TRBJ2-3	13	-	TGTGCCAGCAGCTTTGTACTCGAAGATACGCAGTATTTT	CASSFVLEDTQYF
-	TRBV29-1	TRBJ2-6	16	many	TGCAGCGTCCCATCAGTAAGGAGCTCTGGGGCCAACGTCCTGACTTTC	CSVPSVRSSGANVLTF
-	TRBV24-1	TRBJ2-5	15	few	TGTGCCACCAGTGAGGGGGGGGGCGGGGTCCAGACCCAGTACTTC	CATSEGGGGVQTQYF
TRBD1	TRBV11-2	TRBJ2-7	15	-	TGTGCCAGCAGCCACGGACAGGGCTCCTACAATGAGCAGTACTTC	CASSHGQGSYNEQYF
TRBD1	TRBV19	TRBJ2-1	14	few	TGTGCCAGTAGTGACAGGGGGCGTAAGAACGAGCAGTTCTTC	CASSDRGRKNEQFF
-	TRBV12-3/TRBV12-4	TRBJ2-3	13	-	TGTGCCAGCAGTTGGGGCTCCCAAGATACGCAGTATTTT	CASSWGSQDTQYF
TRBD2	TRBV7-9	TRBJ2-7	17	once	TGTGCCAGCAGCTTAGCGCGGGGAGCGGGAGGGGTCTACGAGCAGTACTTC	CASSLARGAGGVYEQYF
-	TRBV29-1	TRBJ1-1	14	-	TGCAGCGTTGTTCCTAAGGGAGTGTCCACTGAAGCTTTCTTT	CSVVPKGVSTEAFF
TRBD2	TRBV18	TRBJ2-1	19	-	TGTGCCAGCTCAAGCACCACGCCGCGGGAGGGCTTCTCCTACAATGAGCAGTTCTTC	CASSSTTPREGFSYNEQFF
-	TRBV3-1	TRBJ1-1	17	once	TGTGCCAGCAGCCAAGCAAAGGGTACAGGGATGAACACTGAAGCTTTCTTT	CASSQAKGTGMNTEAFF
-	TRBV5-4	TRBJ1-1	13	few	TGTGCCAGCAGCTTGGGACGGGGGGCATTGGCTTTCTTT	CASSLGRGALAFF
TRBD1	TRBV14	TRBJ2-7	11	many	TGTGCCAGCAGCTACACAGGGGAGAAGTACTTC	CASSYTGEKYF
-	TRBV20-1	TRBJ2-1	12	many	TGCAGTGCTGGACTCCACGGGAATGAGCAGTTCTTC	CSAGLHGNEQFF
TRBD1	TRBV27	TRBJ2-5	21	few	TGTGCCAGCAGTTTATCATCCTTGGGACAGGGGAGGGTTGGCTACCAAGAGACCCAGTACTTC	CASSLSSLGQGRVGYQETQYF
TRBD1	TRBV4-1	TRBJ2-7	14	-	TGCGCCAGCAGCCCATCTGGACAGGGTGGCGAGCAGTACTTC	CASSPSGQGGEQYF